Each of the 30 T cell receptor beta chains below was sequenced from the same sample in a study of brain T cells in children with intractable seizures. Method: immunoSEQ multiplex PCR; TCRdb's copy keeps in-frame clones and lacks some. The table includes over 95,000 clones, 90% to 95% detected once. Sequenced material: peripheral blood, taken at surgery. The receptors were sampled from a boy under two years old with hemimegalencephaly and intractable seizures.

This chain links TRBV28 with TRBJ2-3; TRBD2 aligns across 14 bases. V trimming: 5 bases; J trimming: 5 bases; junction bases outside the gene matches: 12. From germline, CDR1 is MDHEN and CDR2 SYDVKM. This CDR3 is 18 amino acids long. CDR3: CASSKPGLAGAYGDTQYF. The CDR3 bases are TGTGCCAGCAGTAAACCGGGACTAGCGGGAGCGTATGGAGATACGCAGTATTTT.

DNA of the CDR3: TGTGCCAGCAGCCCCAGACTAGCGGGGTACGAGCAGTACTTC. It translates to CASSPRLAGYEQYF. The chain is built from TRBV14 and TRBJ2-7; 11 bases map to TRBD2. Trimming removed 4 bases from V and 4 bases from J; junction bases left unmatched: 3. The CDR3 has 14 residues. The V gene's germline CDR1 is SGHDN and CDR2 FVKESK.

The DNA of the CDR3 is TGTGCCATCAGTGAGAGTGGAGGGGATACGCAGTATTTT. This encodes CAISESGGDTQYF. This sequence joins TRBV10-3 and TRBJ2-3; possibly TRBD2 for D (6 bases). The CDR3 consists of 13 residues. V was cut by 2 bases and J by 6 bases, with 9 bases left in between. Germline CDR1 reads ENHRY; CDR2 reads SYGVKD.

This sequence joins TRBV7-3 and TRBJ2-7; D is uncertain. The V gene lost 3 bases and the J gene lost 1 base, with 7 bases spanning the gap. This CDR3 region has 13 residues. CDR1 is SGHTA and CDR2 is FQGTGA in the germline V gene. The CDR3 protein is CASSFGGSYEQYF. The CDR3, as DNA: TGTGCCAGCAGCTTCGGTGGGTCCTACGAGCAGTACTTC.

This clone is a singleton in its sample. The genes are TRBV19 and TRBJ1-5; D gene uncertain. Trimming cost V 4 bases and J 9 bases, with 10 bases left between them. Germline V lookup: CDR1 LNHDA, CDR2 SQIVND (reference sequence). The CDR3 is made up of 12 amino acids. As DNA, the CDR3 is TGTGCCAGTAGTAGGGGTGCAGGGCCCCAGCATTTT. Amino acid sequence: CASSRGAGPQHF. Using reference TRBV19 and TRBJ1-5 for the parts outside the CDR3, the full variable domain is DGGITQSPKYLFRKEGQNVTLSCEQNLNHDAMYWYRQDPGQGLRLIYYSQIVNDFQKGDIAEGYSVSREKKESFPLTVTSAQKNPTAFYLCASSRGAGPQHFGDGTRLSIL.

The rearrangement joins TRBV10-1 to TRBJ2-5; TRBD1 aligns across 7 bases. The CDR3 spans 15 residues. V lost 6 bases and J lost 0; bases outside the gene matches: 7. Germline CDR1 reads WNHNN; CDR2 reads SYGVQD (reference sequence). Here the CDR3 reads CASSAGTAYQETQYF. In nucleotides, the CDR3 is TGCGCCAGCAGCGCTGGGACAGCCTACCAAGAGACCCAGTACTTC.

V gene TRBV25-1 combines with J gene TRBJ2-7, with D hard to call. The CDR3 runs 12 residues. V was shortened by 3 bases and J by 3 bases, with 6 bases between the two germline ends. Germline CDR1 reads MGHDK; CDR2 reads SYGVNS. The CDR3 nucleotides read TGTGCCAGCAGTGACCCCCACTACGAGCAGTACTTC. Translated: CASSDPHYEQYF.

This clone was counted only a few times. The genes are TRBV5-1 and TRBJ1-2; D unresolved. V shed 0 bases and J shed 2 bases, with 8 bases lying between them. Germline V gene data show CDR1 as SGHRS and CDR2 as YFSETQ. The CDR3 is 14 residues long. The CDR3 DNA sequence: TGCGCCAGCAGCTTGGAAACACCGAACTATGGCTACACCTTC. Amino acid sequence: CASSLETPNYGYTF.

This CDR3 reads CASSPPMGVNYGYTF. The DNA of the CDR3 is TGTGCCAGCAGCCCTCCAATGGGGGTTAACTATGGCTACACCTTC. V usage is TRBV7-9 and J usage is TRBJ1-2, with D possibly TRBD1 on 5 matching bases. CDR3 length: 15 residues. The germline CDR1 and CDR2 sequences are SEHNR and FQNEAQ (reference sequence). Trimming stripped 5 bases from V and 1 base from J, with 14 bases between.

V gene TRBV7-2 combines with J gene TRBJ2-5, with 12 bases lining up with TRBD2. CDR3 length: 14 amino acids. V gave up 3 bases and J gave up 5 bases; unmatched junction bases: 1. CDR1 SGHTA and CDR2 FQGNSA come from the germline V gene. CDR3 loop: CASSFLAGGETQYF. CDR3 sequence (DNA): TGTGCCAGCAGCTTTCTAGCGGGAGGGGAGACCCAGTACTTC. Supplemented by reference TRBV7-2 and TRBJ2-5, the full variable domain reads GAGVSQSPSNKVTEKGKDVELRCDPISGHTALYWYRQSLGQGLEFLIYFQGNSAPDKSGLPSDRFSAERTGGSVSTLTIQRTQQEDSAVYLCASSFLAGGETQYFGPGTRLLVL.

V and J are TRBV5-1 and TRBJ2-5, with 8 bases matching TRBD1. V lost 0 bases and J lost 3; bases outside the gene matches: 7. There are 16 residues in the CDR3. Germline CDR1 SGHRS, CDR2 YFSETQ. The CDR3 loop is CASSLAAGGVEETQYF. In DNA, the CDR3 is TGCGCCAGCAGCTTGGCTGCAGGGGGCGTGGAAGAGACCCAGTACTTC.

The chain joins TRBV7-9 to TRBJ2-7; 9 nucleotides agree with TRBD2. Trimming cost V 4 bases and J 4 bases; bases outside gene matches: 8. This CDR3 region has 15 residues. CDR1 and CDR2 (germline): SEHNR, FQNEAQ (reference sequence). The CDR3 reads CASSSLAGGLYEQYF. CDR3 nucleotide sequence: TGTGCCAGCAGCTCTCTGGCGGGGGGGCTATACGAGCAGTACTTC.

This chain links TRBV19 with TRBJ2-1; no firm D call. The V end lost 3 bases, the J end lost 0 bases, and 9 bases lay between the germline ends. The germline CDR1 and CDR2 sequences are LNHDA and SQIVND (reference sequence). This CDR3 comprises 15 residues. The CDR3 spells CASSIKGYSYNEQFF. DNA of the CDR3: TGTGCCAGTAGTATTAAAGGGTACTCCTACAATGAGCAGTTCTTC.

Of note for this clone: An end of the junction does not agree with germline; a read error may underlie this. The J gene is TRBJ1-2, the V gene TRBV12-5, with unresolved D. There are 13 residues in the CDR3. CDR1 LGHNT and CDR2 FRNRAP come from the germline V gene. The CDR3 DNA reads as TGTGCTAGTGGTTTGGACCTTTCAACCACCGACGCCTTC. Translated: CASGLDLSTTDAF.

The chain joins TRBV27 to TRBJ1-2, with D perhaps TRBD1 (5 bases). Per the germline V gene, CDR1 is MNHEY and CDR2 is SMNVEV (reference sequence). With 5 bases removed from V and 5 bases from J, the gap between germline ends came to 15 bases. The CDR3 length is 14 residues. For the CDR3, the DNA is TGTGCCAGCAGTCCTCTCGGGACGGCGTATGGCTACACCTTC. It is translated as CASSPLGTAYGYTF.

This chain uses TRBV29-1 with TRBJ2-3; 13 bases map to TRBD2. The CDR3 has 15 residues. Germline trimming cut 6 bases from V and 3 bases from J; bases unmatched to any gene: 6. Per germline, CDR1 SQVTM and CDR2 ANQGSEA. The CDR3 coding sequence is TGCAGCGTCGGACTAGCGGGAGTGTCTACAGATACGCAGTATTTT. Translating gives CSVGLAGVSTDTQYF.

The rearrangement joins TRBV5-1 to TRBJ2-7; 7 bases fit TRBD1. The CDR3 totals 15 residues. Germline-derived CDR1 and CDR2 are SGHRS and YFSETQ. Trimming took 7 bases from V and 2 from J; bases not matched to a gene: 12. For the CDR3, the DNA is TGCGCCAGCCGGCGGGCCGGGACAGATACCTACGAGCAGTACTTC. This sequence encodes CASRRAGTDTYEQYF. The variable domain in full, completed from reference TRBV5-1 and TRBJ2-7, reads KAGVTQTPRYLIKTRGQQVTLSCSPISGHRSVSWYQQTPGQGLQFLFEYFSETQRNKGNFPGRFSGRQFSNSRSEMNVSTLELGDSALYLCASRRAGTDTYEQYFGPGTRLTVT.

The V call is TRBV19, the J call TRBJ1-1, with 8 bases matching TRBD1. After removal of 7 bases from V and 4 bases from J, the junction contained 11 bases not matched to a gene. Germline V gene data show CDR1 as LNHDA and CDR2 as SQIVND (reference sequence). CDR3 length: 15 amino acids. As DNA, the CDR3 is TGTGCCAGTACTAAAAGACAGGGGATAGGCACTGAAGCTTTCTTT. The encoded protein is CASTKRQGIGTEAFF.

In its sample, this clone was seen a few times. V and J are TRBV10-2 and TRBJ1-1, with D perhaps TRBD1 (5 bases). Per the germline V gene, CDR1 is WSHSY and CDR2 is SAAADI. The V gene lost 2 bases and the J gene lost 6 bases, with 19 bases spanning the gap. The CDR3 has 16 residues. CDR3 in amino acids: CASSEGFWGLEAEAFF. The CDR3 DNA is TGCGCCAGCAGTGAGGGGTTTTGGGGGTTGGAGGCTGAAGCTTTCTTT.

V gene TRBV27 combines with J gene TRBJ2-2; D not resolved. V lost 4 bases, J lost 6 bases, and 6 bases lay in between. The germline V gene encodes CDR1 MNHEY and CDR2 SMNVEV (reference sequence). This CDR3 comprises 12 residues. CDR3 residues: CASSSASGELFF. DNA for the CDR3: TGTGCCAGCAGTTCGGCCTCCGGGGAGCTGTTTTTT.

The chain is built from TRBV3-1 (or the pseudogene TRBV3-2) and TRBJ2-3; D is uncertain. Germline CDR1 and CDR2: LGHDT and YNNKEL (reference sequence). CDR3 length: 14 residues. V lost 4 bases and J 4 bases, leaving 12 bases between the germline ends. The CDR3 DNA follows: TGTGCCAGCAGCCCGACCTACGCGGCAGATACGCAGTATTTT. Protein product: CASSPTYAADTQYF.

This rearrangement joins TRBV11-2 to TRBJ2-7; possible D gene TRBD1, 6 bases. Germline values: CDR1 SGHAT, CDR2 FQNNGV. Trimming left V 5 bases short and J 4 bases short, with 24 bases between. The CDR3 runs to 17 residues. CDR3 residues: CASSASLFGQIRYEQYF. For the CDR3, the DNA is TGTGCCAGCAGCGCGTCCCTTTTTGGACAGATCAGATACGAGCAGTACTTC.

The chain has TRBV4-1 and TRBJ2-1, with a possible D match to TRBD1 (7 bases). Germline V gene sequence: CDR1 MGHRA, CDR2 YSYEKL. CDR3 length: 14 residues. The V and J ends lost 5 bases and 3 bases respectively, with 11 bases between them. The CDR3 spells CASSAQGGYNEQFF. CDR3 coding DNA: TGCGCCAGCAGCGCCCAGGGGGGCTACAATGAGCAGTTCTTC.

The CDR3 DNA is TGTGCCAGCAGTAACCCCCCCGGGGAGCTGTTTTTT. Translating gives CASSNPPGELFF. The rearrangement joins TRBV27 to TRBJ2-2; D is uncertain. The germline V and J ends were trimmed by 5 bases and 6 bases, with 7 bases remaining between them. The CDR3 runs 12 residues. The germline V gene has CDR1 MNHEY and CDR2 SMNVEV (reference sequence).

The rearrangement joins TRBV24-1 to TRBJ2-1; 10 bases are a match to TRBD2. CDR1 is KGHDR and CDR2 is SFDVKD in the germline V gene. This CDR3 comprises 15 residues. V lost 4 bases and J lost 7; bases outside the gene matches: 6. In DNA form, the CDR3 reads TGTGCCACCAGTGAATCCGGGACTAGCGATAATGAGCAGTTCTTC. Amino acid sequence: CATSESGTSDNEQFF.

The rearrangement uses TRBV19 and TRBJ2-1, with TRBD2 matching 8 bases. Germline loops: CDR1 LNHDA, CDR2 SQIVND (reference sequence). V lost 3 bases to trimming and J lost 5 bases; unmatched junction nucleotides: 12. This CDR3 is 17 amino acids long. In DNA form, the CDR3 reads TGTGCCAGTAGTATCACCCCACTAGCGGTCCGAAACAATGAGCAGTTCTTC. Residues: CASSITPLAVRNNEQFF.

The V and J genes are TRBV15 and TRBJ2-7; the match to TRBD2 covers 8 bases. Germline CDR1 reads LNHNV; CDR2 reads YYDKDF (reference sequence). This CDR3 contains 9 residues. The CDR3 reads CGLASEQYF. As DNA, the CDR3 is TGTGGACTAGCGAGCGAGCAGTACTTC.

This clone appeared once. The chain is built from TRBV5-4 and TRBJ2-2, with 14 bases lining up with TRBD2. The length of the CDR3 is 17 residues. With 3 bases clipped from V and 8 bases from J, the junction kept 9 bases outside the gene matches. Germline assignment: CDR1 SGHNT and CDR2 YYREEE (reference sequence). The CDR3 DNA is TGTGCCAGCAGCTCCTTTATCGGGACTAGCGGGAGAGGGGAGCTGTTTTTT. Its translation: CASSSFIGTSGRGELFF.

J is TRBJ2-7 and V is TRBV5-6, with unresolved D. Looked up from germline, CDR1 is SGHDT and CDR2 is YYEEEE. This CDR3 is built from 14 residues. Trimming took 1 base from V and 2 from J, leaving 10 bases between them. Here the CDR3 reads CASSLNPAAYEQYF. CDR3 DNA sequence: TGTGCCAGCAGCTTGAATCCCGCAGCCTACGAGCAGTACTTC. Drawing the rest from reference TRBV5-6 and TRBJ2-7, the complete variable domain is DAGVTQSPTHLIKTRGQQVTLRCSPKSGHDTVSWYQQALGQGPQFIFQYYEEEERQRGNFPDRFSGHQFPNYSSELNVNALLLGDSALYLCASSLNPAAYEQYFGPGTRLTVT.

The rearrangement uses TRBV4-1 and TRBJ2-1; tentative D call: TRBD2 (6 bases). From germline, CDR1 is MGHRA and CDR2 YSYEKL. The V end lost 0 bases, the J end lost 8 bases, and 11 bases lay between the germline ends. The CDR3 has 14 amino acids. CDR3 region: CASSQEGLPYEQFF. CDR3 DNA sequence: TGCGCCAGCAGCCAAGAAGGACTACCTTATGAGCAGTTCTTC.